This T cell receptor beta chain was sequenced for a study of OX40 agonist ivuxolimab in advanced cancers. Study-level points and caveats: Relative to CD4+ cells, CD8+ T cells on average had more expanded clones. In the 0.1 to 3.0 mg/kg range, CD4+ and CD8+ blood T cells had expanded clonally by week 6.

As concerns this clone: Antigen unknown.

The CDR3 length is 13 residues. Germline assignment: CDR1 MNHNS and CDR2 SASEGT. Trimming removed 7 bases at V and 1 base at J, with 9 bases between. Generated by immunoSEQ multiplex PCR, the TCRdb table keeps only in-frame clones and is missing some. This sample has over 15,000 clones; roughly 72% occur once, and the top ten carry 46%. V is TRBV6-1 and J is TRBJ2-3; D unclear. Sequencing used CD4+ or CD8+ T cells sorted from blood, obtained in a trial of the OX40 agonist ivuxolimab. This TCR derives from an adult with an advanced solid tumor such as melanoma, head and neck, liver or kidney cancer. CDR3 sequence: CASKFSGTDTQYF. CDR3 sequence (DNA): TGTGCCAGCAAATTCTCGGGCACAGATACGCAGTATTTT.